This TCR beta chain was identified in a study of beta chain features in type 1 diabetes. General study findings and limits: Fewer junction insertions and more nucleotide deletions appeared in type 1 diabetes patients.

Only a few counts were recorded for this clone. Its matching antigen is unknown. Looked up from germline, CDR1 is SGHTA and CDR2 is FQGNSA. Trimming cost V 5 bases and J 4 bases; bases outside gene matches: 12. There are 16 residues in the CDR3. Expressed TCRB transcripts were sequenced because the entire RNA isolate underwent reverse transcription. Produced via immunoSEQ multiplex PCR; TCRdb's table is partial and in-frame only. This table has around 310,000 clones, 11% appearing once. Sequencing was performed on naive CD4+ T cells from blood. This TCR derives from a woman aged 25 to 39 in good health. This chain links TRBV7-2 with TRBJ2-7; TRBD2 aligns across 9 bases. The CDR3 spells CASSPATSGFIYEQYF. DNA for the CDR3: TGTGCCAGCAGCCCCGCCACTAGCGGGTTCATTTACGAGCAGTACTTC.